This T cell receptor (beta chain) was sequenced during a study of blood T cell repertoires in COVID-19. Overall study context: Cohort 3 donors counted as recovered after two negative PCRs, clearance, or resolved symptoms. Donors in the United States, Italy and Spain gave samples during acute or convalescent COVID-19.

CDR1 is LGHNA, CDR2 YSLEER, per germline. The V and J ends lost 0 bases and 4 bases respectively, with 10 bases between them. The CDR3 has 15 residues. Enrollees, about 18 to 89 years old, lived in approximately 25 US areas. Methods used by the authors: Reference gene primers were amplified, and this amplification served to estimate nucleated cell counts. The method was immunoSEQ multiplex PCR; TCRdb's version includes in-frame clones alone and lacks a portion of them. D and trimming were read from the DNA, whereas the V and J calls and clone size are those reported in that table. The table shows over 200,000 clones, with 86% occurring only once.

The source of this sequence is a woman aged 45-65 years in a cohort exposed to, infected with or recovered from COVID-19 (not recorded which). Sequences were obtained from PBMCs or T cells enriched from blood (not recorded which). The V and J genes are TRBV4-3 and TRBJ2-1; no firm D call. CDR3 nucleotide sequence: TGCGCCAGCAGCCAAGATCCTCTACCGTACAATGAGCAGTTCTTC. This sequence encodes CASSQDPLPYNEQFF.